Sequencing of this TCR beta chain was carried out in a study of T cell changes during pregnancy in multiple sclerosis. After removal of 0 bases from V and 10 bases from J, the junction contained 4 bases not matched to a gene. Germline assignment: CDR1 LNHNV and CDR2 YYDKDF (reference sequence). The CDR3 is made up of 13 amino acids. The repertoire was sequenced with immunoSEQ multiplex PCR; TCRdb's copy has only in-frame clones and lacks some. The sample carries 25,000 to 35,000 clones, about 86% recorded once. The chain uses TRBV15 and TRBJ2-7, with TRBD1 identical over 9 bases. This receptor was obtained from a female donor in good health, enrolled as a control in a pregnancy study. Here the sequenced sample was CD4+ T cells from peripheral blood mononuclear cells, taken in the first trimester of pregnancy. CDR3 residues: CATSRDWGQGQYF. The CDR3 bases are TGTGCCACCAGCAGAGATTGGGGACAGGGCCAGTACTTC.